What follows is one TCR beta chain and its context. These data come from a study of blood T cell repertoires in COVID-19. Overall study context: T cells, B-cell-depleted T cells, or PBMCs supplied cDNA or gDNA.

Authors' analysis steps: Nucleated cell number was recorded as an estimate derived from reference gene primer amplification. TCRdb's table, derived via immunoSEQ multiplex PCR, lists solely in-frame clones and lacks some. From that table come the V and J calls and clone size; the DNA was used to work out D and trimming. Of roughly 200,000 clones listed, around 82% are singletons. CDR1 is MNHEY and CDR2 is SVGEGT in the germline V gene. CDR3 length equals 16 residues. The V segment lost 5 bases and the J segment 5 bases; nucleotides outside the gene matches: 8. The material sequenced was PBMCs or T cells enriched from blood (not recorded which). The sequence was collected from a woman aged 55-70 years with acute COVID-19. The chain combines TRBV6-2 or TRBV6-3 with TRBJ2-3; 12 nucleotides align to TRBD2. The CDR3 loop reads CASSARLGLAGDTQYF. The CDR3 nucleotides read TGTGCCAGCAGTGCCCGACTGGGACTAGCGGGAGATACGCAGTATTTT.